This T cell receptor (delta chain) is from a study of γδ T cells in repeated Plasmodium falciparum infection. Study details: Sampling occurred at baseline, pre-infection for selected infections, and 21 days post-infection.

Each sorted gammadelta sample had TRG and TRD chains sequenced. With CATT, TCRdb re-called clones from the multiplex PCR reads. The sample has some 50,000 delta-chain clones, 1.6% seen once. This clone was observed many times. The sample carries other DNA sequences with the same CDR3. The sequencing sample was made of gamma-delta T cells from blood. This receptor was taken from a pool of human donors (malaria-infected and uninfected, not separated).

CDR3 sequence reads: CALGELSTLYPCSTSTKLIF. CDR3 nucleotides: TGTGCTCTTGGGGAACTCTCTACACTATACCCTTGTAGTACTAGTACTAAACTCATCTTT. The gene calls are TRDV1 and TRDJ1, with D unresolved. V lost 0 bases, J lost 7 bases, and 30 bases lay in between. Germline lookup yields CDR1 TSWWSYY and CDR2 QGS. The CDR3 extends over 20 amino acids.